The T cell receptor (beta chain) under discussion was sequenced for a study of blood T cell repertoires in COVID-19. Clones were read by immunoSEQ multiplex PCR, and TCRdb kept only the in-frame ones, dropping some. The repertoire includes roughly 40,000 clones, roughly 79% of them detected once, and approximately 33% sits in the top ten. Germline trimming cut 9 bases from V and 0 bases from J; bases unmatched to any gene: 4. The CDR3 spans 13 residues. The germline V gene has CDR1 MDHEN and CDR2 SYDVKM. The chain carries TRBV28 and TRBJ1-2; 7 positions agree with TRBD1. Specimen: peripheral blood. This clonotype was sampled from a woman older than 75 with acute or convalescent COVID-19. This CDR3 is CASRTGSNYGYTF. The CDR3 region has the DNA TGTGCCAGTCGGACAGGTTCTAACTATGGCTACACCTTC.